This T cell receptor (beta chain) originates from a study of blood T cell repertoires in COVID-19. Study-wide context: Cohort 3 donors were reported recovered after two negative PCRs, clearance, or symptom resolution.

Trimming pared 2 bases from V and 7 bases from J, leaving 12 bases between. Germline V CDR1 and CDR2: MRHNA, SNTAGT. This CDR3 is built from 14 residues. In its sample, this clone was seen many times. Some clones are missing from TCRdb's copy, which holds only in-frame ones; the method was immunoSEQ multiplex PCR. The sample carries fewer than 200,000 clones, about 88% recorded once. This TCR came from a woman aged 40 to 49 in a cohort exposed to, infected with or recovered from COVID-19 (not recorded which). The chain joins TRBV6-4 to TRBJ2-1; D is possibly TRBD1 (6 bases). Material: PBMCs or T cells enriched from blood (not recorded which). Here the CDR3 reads CASSDRAGANEQFF. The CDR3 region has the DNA TGTGCCAGCAGTGACAGGGCAGGGGCTAATGAGCAGTTCTTC.